The clone carrying this TCR beta chain came up many times. The library came from three nested PCR rounds adapted from ARM-PCR protocols. TCRdb recomputed calls from the multiplex PCR reads with MiXCR, one row per CDR3 protein. The sample contains over 100,000 distinct CDR3 sequences, roughly three fifths of which appear only once. No cell sorting was done before RNA was extracted from the tissue. More than 3 cm separated this lung sample from the edge of the tumor. The sample originates from a study of tumor and adjacent non-tumor tissue in lung cancer. Germline CDR1 is SGHVS and CDR2 is FQNEAQ. V was clipped by 1 base and J by 8 bases; unmatched bases: 13. CDR3 length: 17 amino acids.

The sequenced material came from distant non-tumor lung tissue. V and J are TRBV7-8 and TRBJ2-1; 8 bases line up with TRBD1. This clonotype was sampled from a man aged 55-75 years with non-small cell lung cancer. Here the CDR3 reads CASSLVGGQGAPHEQFF. The CDR3 DNA reads TGTGCCAGCAGCTTAGTAGGTGGGCAGGGGGCGCCTCATGAGCAGTTCTTC. The full variable domain, completed using reference TRBV7-8 and TRBJ2-1, is GAGVSQSPRYKVAKRGQDVALRCDPISGHVSLFWYQQALGQGPEFLTYFQNEAQLDKSGLPSDRFFAERPEGSVSTLKIQRTQQEDSAVYLCASSLVGGQGAPHEQFFGPGTRLTVL.